This T cell receptor (beta chain) was profiled in a study of T cells in Graves' hyperthyroidism and ophthalmopathy. Turning to the study itself: Sampling of peripheral blood happened at initial diagnosis, prior to any treatment. Overall study findings and caveats: In the analysis, a 13 V-J model separated ophthalmopathy from stable hyperthyroidism.

This clonotype turned up a few times. Its antigen remains unknown. Trimming removed 6 bases at V and 0 bases at J, with 14 bases between. The CDR3 length is 15 residues. CDR1 is SEHNR and CDR2 is FQNEAQ in the germline V gene (reference sequence). Researchers took RNA transcripts and amplified the TCR beta CDR3 regions from them. The HTBI set primed first-round TCR CDR3 RT-PCR. TCRdb re-called the multiplex PCR reads with MiXCR, one entry per CDR3 protein. The repertoire holds about 610,000 distinct CDR3 sequences, roughly 14% seen once, with around 4.5% in the top ten. The TCR was taken from a woman aged 40 to 50 with Graves' ophthalmopathy. The V gene is TRBV7-9, the J gene TRBJ1-2, with D maybe TRBD1 (5 bases). Source material: blood. The DNA of the CDR3 is TGTGCCAGCAGTAGGGACGGATTTTCTAACTATGGCTACACCTTC. Translating gives CASSRDGFSNYGYTF.